The next 10 T cell receptor beta chains were all read from a single sample in a study of identifying expanded T cells in peripheral blood (dated by TCRdb to the late 2010s). Libraries were made using the immunoSEQ multiplex PCR assay. TCRdb's version of the immuneACCESS table is confined to in-frame rearrangements and falls short of the full clone set. An unresolved V gene accounts for under half of the shortfall where checked; the remainder is of unknown origin. This sample lists roughly 100,000 clones; about 89% were detected once. The ten largest clones represent about 17% of the sample. Material for sequencing was blood. The receptor source for this set is a person aged 18 to 70 in good health.

V gene TRBV5-6 combines with J gene TRBJ2-5; 7 nucleotides align to TRBD1. With 2 bases clipped from V and 0 bases from J, the junction kept 4 bases outside the gene matches. CDR3 length equals 15 residues. Looked up from germline, CDR1 is SGHDT and CDR2 is YYEEEE. The CDR3 reads CASSFRDSYQETQYF. The CDR3, as DNA: TGTGCCAGCAGCTTCCGGGACAGCTACCAAGAGACCCAGTACTTC.

The chain carries TRBV5-6 and TRBJ2-7, with D possibly TRBD1 on 5 matching bases. The CDR3 contains 17 residues. V lost 1 base to trimming and J lost 0 bases, with 17 bases between them. Germline loops: CDR1 SGHDT, CDR2 YYEEEE. Here the CDR3 DNA reads TGTGCCAGCAGCTTGCGATCAGGGATCAAAAGCTCCTACGAGCAGTACTTC. This encodes CASSLRSGIKSSYEQYF.

Turning to this clone: A read error may account for a junction end that differs from germline. The same CDR3 is also encoded by other DNA sequences in this sample. The gene calls are TRBV14 and TRBJ1-2; D not resolved. Germline loops: CDR1 SGHDN, CDR2 FVKESK. The CDR3 totals 14 residues. The CDR3 region is CASSPESSNYGYTF. The CDR3, as DNA: TGTGCCAGTAGCCCAGAAAGCTCCAACTATGGCTACACCTTC.

This chain links TRBV6-5 with TRBJ1-2; D possibly corresponds to TRBD1 (5 bases). Germline CDR1 MNHEY, CDR2 SVGAGI. CDR3 length equals 14 residues. Between the trimmed V and J ends, which lost 4 bases and 0 bases, there was a span of 9 bases. CDR3 sequence: CASSSQGPNYGYTF. The CDR3, as DNA: TGTGCCAGCAGTTCCCAGGGTCCTAACTATGGCTACACCTTC.

V and J are TRBV4-3 and TRBJ1-4; unclear D gene. The germline V and J ends were trimmed by 6 bases and 5 bases, with 13 bases remaining between them. The CDR3 has 14 amino acids. Germline V gene sequence: CDR1 LGHNA, CDR2 YSLEER. CDR3 DNA sequence: TGCGCCAGCAGTCAGCAGGAAAACAATGAAAAACTGTTTTTT. It yields the protein CASSQQENNEKLFF.

This chain links TRBV15 with TRBJ1-6; D gene unclear. The CDR3 covers 12 residues. Germline CDR1 reads LNHNV; CDR2 reads YYDKDF (reference sequence). V shed 0 bases and J shed 9 bases, with 3 bases lying between them. The CDR3 coding sequence is TGTGCCACCAGCAGAGATGGTTCACCCCTCCACTTT. Its protein product is CATSRDGSPLHF.

V gene TRBV6-6 combines with J gene TRBJ2-7; no firm D call. V gave up 5 bases and J gave up 9 bases, with 14 bases separating them. Germline CDR1 is MNHNY and CDR2 is SVGAGI (reference sequence). The CDR3 contains 12 residues. CDR3 nucleotide sequence: TGTGCCAGCAGTCCTACAACCGGCAGGCAGTACTTC. Amino acid sequence: CASSPTTGRQYF.

The rearrangement joins TRBV7-8 to TRBJ1-2; 9 bases are shared with TRBD1. Trimming at V came to 0 bases and at J to 9 bases, leaving 5 bases not matched to a gene. The CDR3 runs 14 residues. Germline V gene lookup returns CDR1 SGHVS and CDR2 FQNEAQ. The chain's CDR3 is CASSLATGGNSYTF. The CDR3, as DNA: TGTGCCAGCAGCTTAGCAACAGGGGGCAACAGCTACACCTTC.

V is TRBV5-6 and J is TRBJ2-7; 9 bases line up with TRBD1. J lost 6 bases, V lost 6 bases, and 13 bases had no gene match. In germline, CDR1 is SGHDT, CDR2 YYEEEE. This CDR3 region has 15 residues. The CDR3: CASTTTGTGIFEQYF. The CDR3 nucleotides are TGTGCCAGCACCACTACCGGGACAGGGATCTTCGAGCAGTACTTC.

V usage is TRBV29-1 and J usage is TRBJ1-5; 7 positions agree with TRBD1. From germline, CDR1 is SQVTM and CDR2 ANQGSEA. This CDR3 comprises 12 residues. J gave up 7 bases and V 4 bases, and 4 bases lay outside the gene matches. Written as DNA, the CDR3 is TGCAGCGTTGGGACAGGAAGCCAGCCCCAGCATTTT. It encodes CSVGTGSQPQHF.